These 7 T cell receptor beta chains were all obtained from the same sample, sequenced in a study of CD8 T cells in Susac syndrome. cDNA came from about 0.5 to 1 ug RNA primed by random hexamers. TCRdb recomputed calls from the immunoSEQ multiplex PCR reads with MiXCR, one row per CDR3 protein. This table holds 200,000 or so distinct CDR3 sequences, around 93% found once. The sequenced material came from CD8+ T cells from PBMCs. The source of these receptors is a human donor with Susac syndrome.

The chain couples TRBV4-1 to TRBJ2-1; 8 bases map to TRBD2. After removal of 2 bases from V and 6 bases from J, the junction contained 9 bases not matched to a gene. CDR1 and CDR2 (germline): MGHRA, YSYEKL. This CDR3 has 16 amino acids. CDR3 nucleotide sequence: TGCGCCAGCAGCCAACGTCTAGCGGGTGTTTTCAATGAGCAGTTCTTC. Its protein is CASSQRLAGVFNEQFF.

This chain connects TRBV5-4 to TRBJ1-2; TRBD1 is a possible D gene (5 bases). The CDR3 has 16 residues. CDR1 is SGHNT and CDR2 is YYREEE in the germline V gene (reference sequence). The V end lost 4 bases, the J end lost 1 base, and 17 bases lay between the germline ends. The CDR3 sequence is CASSGDGISFNYGYTF. In nucleotides, the CDR3 is TGTGCCAGCAGCGGGGACGGGATCTCATTTAACTATGGCTACACCTTC.

The CDR3 reads CASSVASGGDEQYF. CDR3 coding DNA: TGTGCCAGCAGCGTAGCAAGCGGGGGAGACGAGCAGTACTTC. The genes are TRBV9 and TRBJ2-7, with TRBD2 identical over 8 bases. V trimming: 0 bases; J trimming: 5 bases; junction bases outside the gene matches: 4. Germline CDR1 is SGDLS and CDR2 is YYNGEE. The CDR3 length is 14 residues.

This rearrangement joins TRBV28 to TRBJ2-1; D uncertain. There are 15 residues in the CDR3. CDR1 is MDHEN and CDR2 is SYDVKM in the germline V gene. Trimming stripped 1 base from V and 5 bases from J, with 12 bases between. The chain's CDR3 is CASSLFGEIDNEQFF. The CDR3 coding sequence is TGTGCCAGCAGTTTATTTGGGGAAATCGACAATGAGCAGTTCTTC.

This chain uses TRBV29-1 with TRBJ2-1; TRBD2 matches at 9 bases. CDR1 and CDR2 (germline): SQVTM, ANQGSEA. V trimming: 5 bases; J trimming: 4 bases; junction bases outside the gene matches: 9. The CDR3 is 15 residues long. The DNA for the CDR3 is TGCAGCGTTACCCCCCCCAGCGGGGGGTACAATGAGCAGTTCTTC. Encoded protein: CSVTPPSGGYNEQFF.

This clonotype has only one observation. The V and J genes are TRBV15 and TRBJ1-1; D is undetermined. Germline loops: CDR1 LNHNV, CDR2 YYDKDF (reference sequence). CDR3 length: 12 residues. The CDR3 coding sequence is TGTGCTTCCAAGTCGATTGGGACTGAAGCTTTCTTT. Its protein is CASKSIGTEAFF. Supplemented by reference TRBV15 and TRBJ1-1, the full variable domain reads DAMVIQNPRYQVTQFGKPVTLSCSQTLNHNVMYWYQQKSSQAPKLLFHYYDKDFNNEADTPDNFQSRRPNTSFCFLDIRSPGLGDTAMYLCASKSIGTEAFFGQGTRLTVV.

V usage is TRBV6-2 or TRBV6-3 and J usage is TRBJ1-4; D perhaps matches TRBD1 (6 bases). V lost 5 bases, J lost 7 bases, and 17 bases lay in between. The length of the CDR3 is 15 residues. Germline V lookup: CDR1 MNHEY, CDR2 SVGEGT. The CDR3 DNA sequence: TGTGCCAGCAGTCAAGCAGACAGGATTCTTGAAAAACTGTTTTTT. It yields the protein CASSQADRILEKLFF.